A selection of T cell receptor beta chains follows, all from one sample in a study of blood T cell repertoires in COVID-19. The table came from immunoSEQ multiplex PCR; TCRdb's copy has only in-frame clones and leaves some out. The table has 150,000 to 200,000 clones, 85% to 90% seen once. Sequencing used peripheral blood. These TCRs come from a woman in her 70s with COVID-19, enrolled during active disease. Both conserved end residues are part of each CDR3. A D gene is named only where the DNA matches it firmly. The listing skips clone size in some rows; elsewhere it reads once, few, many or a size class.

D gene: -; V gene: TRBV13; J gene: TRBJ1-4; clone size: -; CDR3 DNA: TGTGCCAGCAGCTTTGACAAAAATGAAAAACTGTTTTTT; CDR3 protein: CASSFDKNEKLFF
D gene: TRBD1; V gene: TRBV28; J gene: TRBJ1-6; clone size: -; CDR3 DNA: TGTGCCAGCAGTTCATCCGGACAGGGTAATTCACCCCTCCACTTT; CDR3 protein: CASSSSGQGNSPLHF
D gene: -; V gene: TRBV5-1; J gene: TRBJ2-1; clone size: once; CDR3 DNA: TGCGCCAGCAGCTTGGAGGGGATTGAGCAGTTCTTC; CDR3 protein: CASSLEGIEQFF
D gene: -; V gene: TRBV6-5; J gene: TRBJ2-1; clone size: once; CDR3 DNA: TGTGCCACCCTCCGACTTAGGAAAAGCAATGAGCAGTTCTTC; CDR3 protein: CATLRLRKSNEQFF
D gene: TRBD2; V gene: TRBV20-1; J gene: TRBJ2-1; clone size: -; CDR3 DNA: TGCAGTGCTAGTTTTGACGGTAGCGGGATAAAGGATGAGCAGTTCTTC; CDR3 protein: CSASFDGSGIKDEQFF
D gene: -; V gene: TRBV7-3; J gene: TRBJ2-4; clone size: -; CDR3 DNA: TGTGCCAGCCGCCCCAAAAAACGTCGCGGCAAAAACATTCAGTACTTC; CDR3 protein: CASRPKKRRGKNIQYF
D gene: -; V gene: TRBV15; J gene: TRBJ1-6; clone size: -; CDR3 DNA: TGTGCCACCAGCAGAGATCAGGTGGTAGGTTCACCCCTCCACTTT; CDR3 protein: CATSRDQVVGSPLHF
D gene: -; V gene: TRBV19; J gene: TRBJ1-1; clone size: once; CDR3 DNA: TGTGCCAGCCGGAGGCAGGAGAACACTGAAGCTTTCTTT; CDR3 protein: CASRRQENTEAFF
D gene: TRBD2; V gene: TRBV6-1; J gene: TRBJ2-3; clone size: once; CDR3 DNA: TGTGCCAGCAGTGAAGCGCGACTAGCGGGAGGGCCAGATACGCAGTATTTT; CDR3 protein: CASSEARLAGGPDTQYF
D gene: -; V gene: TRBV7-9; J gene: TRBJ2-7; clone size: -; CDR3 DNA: TGTGCCAGCAGCCATAACTCGGAGGGAGGCTACGAGCAGTACTTC; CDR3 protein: CASSHNSEGGYEQYF
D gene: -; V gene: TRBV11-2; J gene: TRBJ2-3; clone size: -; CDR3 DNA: TGTGCCAGCAGCTTCCCCGGCACAGATACGCAGTATTTT; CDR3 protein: CASSFPGTDTQYF
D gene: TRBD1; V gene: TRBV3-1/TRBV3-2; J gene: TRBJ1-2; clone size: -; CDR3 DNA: TGTGCCAGCAGCCCGGAGGGGGCGGGGGGCTACACCTTC; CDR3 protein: CASSPEGAGGYTF
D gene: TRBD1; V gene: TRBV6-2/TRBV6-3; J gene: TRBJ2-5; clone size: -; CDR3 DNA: TGTGCCAGCAGCCCCGCACAGGGGGCCGGGGAGACCCAGTACTTC; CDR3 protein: CASSPAQGAGETQYF
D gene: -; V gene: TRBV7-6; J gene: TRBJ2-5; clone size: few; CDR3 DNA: TGTGCCAGCAGCTCTGGCAGGCTGGAGACCCAGTACTTC; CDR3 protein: CASSSGRLETQYF
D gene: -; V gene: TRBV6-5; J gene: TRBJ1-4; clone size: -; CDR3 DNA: TGTGCCAGCAGTTACTCCTACCAGGGGTTGGGGGAAAAACTGTTTTTT; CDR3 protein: CASSYSYQGLGEKLFF
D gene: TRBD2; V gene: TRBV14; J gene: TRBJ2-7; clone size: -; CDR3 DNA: TGTGCCAGCAGCCCCATGGGACTAGCGGGAGGGCCCAGCTCCTACGAGCAGTACTTC; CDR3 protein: CASSPMGLAGGPSSYEQYF
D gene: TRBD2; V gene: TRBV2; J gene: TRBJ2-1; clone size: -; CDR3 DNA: TGTGCCAGCAGTGAGGGGAGCGGGAGCGGTTCCTACAATGAGCAGTTCTTC; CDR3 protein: CASSEGSGSGSYNEQFF
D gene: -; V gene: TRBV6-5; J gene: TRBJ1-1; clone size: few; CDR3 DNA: TGTGCCAGCAAGCGAGGGTTCGACACTGAAGCTTTCTTT; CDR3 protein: CASKRGFDTEAFF
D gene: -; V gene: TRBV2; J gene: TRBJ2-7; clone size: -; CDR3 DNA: TGTGCCAGCAGCCCACGGACTACCTCCTACGAGCAGTACTTC; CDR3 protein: CASSPRTTSYEQYF
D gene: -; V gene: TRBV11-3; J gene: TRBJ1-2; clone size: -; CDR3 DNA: TGTGCCAGCAGCTTAGGCCCTCAGGGTACTAACTATGGCTACACCTTC; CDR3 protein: CASSLGPQGTNYGYTF
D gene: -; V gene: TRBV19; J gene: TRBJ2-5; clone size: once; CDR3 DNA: TGTGCCAGTAGTATAGGCAGGGCCCTCCAAGAGACCCAGTACTTC; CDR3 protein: CASSIGRALQETQYF
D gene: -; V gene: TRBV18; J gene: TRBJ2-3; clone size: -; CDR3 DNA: TGTGCCAGCTCACCACGAGACAGGACCACAGATACGCAGTATTTT; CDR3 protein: CASSPRDRTTDTQYF
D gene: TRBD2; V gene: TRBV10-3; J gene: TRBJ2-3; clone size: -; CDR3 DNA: TGTGCCATCAGCCAGACGTCTAGCGGGAGAGATACGCAGTATTTT; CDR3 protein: CAISQTSSGRDTQYF
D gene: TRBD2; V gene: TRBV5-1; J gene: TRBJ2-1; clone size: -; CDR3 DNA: TGCGCCAGCAGCTTGGAGACTAGCGGGAGGGCTTTTAATGAGCAGTTCTTC; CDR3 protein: CASSLETSGRAFNEQFF
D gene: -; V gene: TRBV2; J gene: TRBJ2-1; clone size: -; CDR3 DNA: TGTGCCAGCAGCGAGCCACAGGGGATGGGGACTTGGGAGCAGTTCTTC; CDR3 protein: CASSEPQGMGTWEQFF
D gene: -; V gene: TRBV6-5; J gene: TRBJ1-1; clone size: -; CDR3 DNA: TGTGCCAGCAGTTCCACGTTCCCAGCTGAAGCTTTCTTT; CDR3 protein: CASSSTFPAEAFF
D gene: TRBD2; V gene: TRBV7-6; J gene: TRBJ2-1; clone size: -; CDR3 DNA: TGTGCCAGCAGCCCGTCAATAGCGGGAGAGTCCTACAATGAGCAGTTCTTC; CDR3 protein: CASSPSIAGESYNEQFF
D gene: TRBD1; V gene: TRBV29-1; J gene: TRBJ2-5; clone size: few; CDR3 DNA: TGCAGTATCCTGAAGGGGGCGGAAATCCAAGAGACCCAGTACTTC; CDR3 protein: CSILKGAEIQETQYF
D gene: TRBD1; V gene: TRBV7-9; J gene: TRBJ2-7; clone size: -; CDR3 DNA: TGTGCCAGCAGCTTTTCCGGACAGGGGATCCACGAGCAGTACTTC; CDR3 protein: CASSFSGQGIHEQYF
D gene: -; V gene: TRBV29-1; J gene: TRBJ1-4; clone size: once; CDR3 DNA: TGCAGCGTTTCCCAAACAGGGATTAATGAAAAACTGTTTTTT; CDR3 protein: CSVSQTGINEKLFF
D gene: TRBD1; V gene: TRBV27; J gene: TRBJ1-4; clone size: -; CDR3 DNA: TGTGCCAGCAGTTCCCTCGGACAGGGGGATGAAAAACTGTTTTTT; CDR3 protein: CASSSLGQGDEKLFF
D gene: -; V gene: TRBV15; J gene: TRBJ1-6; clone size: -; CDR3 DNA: TGTGCCACCAGCAGAGTCAGGGATAATTCACCCCTCCACTTT; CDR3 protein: CATSRVRDNSPLHF
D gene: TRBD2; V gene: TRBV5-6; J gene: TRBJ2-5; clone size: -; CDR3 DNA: TGTGCCAGCAGCTTGGAGACTAGCGGACAAGAGACCCAGTACTTC; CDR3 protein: CASSLETSGQETQYF
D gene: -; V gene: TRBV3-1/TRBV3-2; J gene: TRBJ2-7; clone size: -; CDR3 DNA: TGTGCCAGCAGCCAAGATGGAGGGGTCCCCTCCGAGCAGTACTTC; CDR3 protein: CASSQDGGVPSEQYF
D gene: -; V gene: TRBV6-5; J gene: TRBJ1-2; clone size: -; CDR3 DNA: TGTGCCAGCAGTTACTCAGCGGACGGGAACTATGGCTACACCTTC; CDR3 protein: CASSYSADGNYGYTF
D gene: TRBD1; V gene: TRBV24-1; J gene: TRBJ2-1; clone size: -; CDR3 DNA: TGTGCCACCAGTGATTCGGACAGGGAGAATGAGCAGTTCTTC; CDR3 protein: CATSDSDRENEQFF